This is a list of T cell receptor beta chains from one sample in a study of CD39 and CD103 CD8 tumor-infiltrating T cells. Generated by immunoSEQ multiplex PCR, the TCRdb table keeps only in-frame clones and is missing some. The sample includes under 2,000 clones, less than 75% of them seen just once. The sequenced sample consisted of CD39- CD103- CD8+ T cells sorted from the tumor. These receptors were obtained from a human donor with head and neck squamous cell carcinoma. The CDR3 runs from the conserved cysteine through the conserved F or W. The order of the fields is clone size, D gene, J gene, V gene, CDR3 length, CDR3 DNA, CDR3 protein. A D gene is named only where the DNA matches it firmly. Where a row states a size, it is once, few, many or the class of an expanded clone; other rows omit it.

abundance: -; d_gene: TRBD1; j_gene: TRBJ1-2; v_gene: TRBV5-4; len: 15; CDR3nt: TGTGCCAGCAGCTTGGGACAGGGAATACCATATGGCTACACCTTC; CDR3aa: CASSLGQGIPYGYTF
abundance: -; d_gene: -; j_gene: TRBJ2-2; v_gene: TRBV27; len: 14; CDR3nt: TGTGCCAGCAGTTTAATTGAGAACACCGGGGAGCTGTTTTTT; CDR3aa: CASSLIENTGELFF
abundance: few; d_gene: TRBD1; j_gene: TRBJ1-1; v_gene: TRBV11-2; len: 15; CDR3nt: TGTGCCAGCAGAACGATTAGGACAGGGAACACTGAAGCTTTCTTT; CDR3aa: CASRTIRTGNTEAFF
abundance: -; d_gene: TRBD1; j_gene: TRBJ2-5; v_gene: TRBV12-5; len: 15; CDR3nt: TGTGCTAGTGCCCTGGGACAGGGGGGATCAGAGACCCAGTACTTC; CDR3aa: CASALGQGGSETQYF
abundance: -; d_gene: -; j_gene: TRBJ2-1; v_gene: TRBV19; len: 16; CDR3nt: TGTGCCAGTAGTATAGAGGACGCCGGATGGGGCAATGAGCAGTTCTTC; CDR3aa: CASSIEDAGWGNEQFF
abundance: -; d_gene: TRBD1; j_gene: TRBJ2-7; v_gene: TRBV4-3; len: 17; CDR3nt: TGCGCCAGCAGCCAAGACTCTACCGGGACAGGCTCCTACGAGCAGTACTTC; CDR3aa: CASSQDSTGTGSYEQYF
abundance: -; d_gene: TRBD1; j_gene: TRBJ2-3; v_gene: TRBV19; len: 13; CDR3nt: TGTGCCAGTGCACCACACAGGGGGGATACGCAGTATTTT; CDR3aa: CASAPHRGDTQYF
abundance: -; d_gene: -; j_gene: TRBJ1-1; v_gene: TRBV10-3; len: 12; CDR3nt: TGTGCCATCAGTGGAGCGAACACTGAAGCTTTCTTT; CDR3aa: CAISGANTEAFF
abundance: -; d_gene: TRBD2; j_gene: TRBJ2-7; v_gene: TRBV6-1; len: 18; CDR3nt: TGTGCCAGCAGTGAACTGGCACTAGCGGGAGTAGTATCCTACGAGCAGTACTTC; CDR3aa: CASSELALAGVVSYEQYF
abundance: -; d_gene: -; j_gene: TRBJ1-1; v_gene: TRBV10-1; len: 13; CDR3nt: TGCGCCAGCAGTGAGTTAGGGGGGACTGAAGCTTTCTTT; CDR3aa: CASSELGGTEAFF
abundance: -; d_gene: -; j_gene: TRBJ1-1; v_gene: TRBV5-4; len: 14; CDR3nt: TGTGCCAGCAGCTTGGACCGGGTGAACACTGAAGCTTTCTTT; CDR3aa: CASSLDRVNTEAFF
abundance: -; d_gene: -; j_gene: TRBJ2-7; v_gene: TRBV12-5; len: 12; CDR3nt: TGTGCTAGTGGTTTTGCCGGCTACGAGCAGTACTTC; CDR3aa: CASGFAGYEQYF
abundance: -; d_gene: -; j_gene: TRBJ1-6; v_gene: TRBV27; len: 14; CDR3nt: TGTGCCAGCAGAACCCGGGACCGAAATTCACCCCTCCACTTT; CDR3aa: CASRTRDRNSPLHF
abundance: -; d_gene: -; j_gene: TRBJ2-7; v_gene: TRBV14; len: 15; CDR3nt: TGTGCCAGCAGCCAAGATCCAGGGGCCACCTACGAGCAGTACTTC; CDR3aa: CASSQDPGATYEQYF
abundance: -; d_gene: -; j_gene: TRBJ2-7; v_gene: TRBV27; len: 13; CDR3nt: TGTGCCAGCAGTTTATATAAGGGTAACGAGCAGTACTTC; CDR3aa: CASSLYKGNEQYF
abundance: hyperexpanded; d_gene: -; j_gene: TRBJ2-2; v_gene: TRBV28; len: 13; CDR3nt: TGTGCCAGCAGCCATAGGGGTACCGGGGAGCTGTTTTTT; CDR3aa: CASSHRGTGELFF
abundance: -; d_gene: TRBD1; j_gene: TRBJ2-5; v_gene: TRBV28; len: 15; CDR3nt: TGTGCCAGCAGCGGTCCTACAGGGGTCGGAGAGACCCAGTACTTC; CDR3aa: CASSGPTGVGETQYF
abundance: -; d_gene: TRBD1; j_gene: TRBJ2-5; v_gene: TRBV5-1; len: 14; CDR3nt: TGCGCCAGCAGCTTGGGACAGGGTGCAGAGACCCAGTACTTC; CDR3aa: CASSLGQGAETQYF
abundance: -; d_gene: -; j_gene: TRBJ2-5; v_gene: TRBV15; len: 16; CDR3nt: TGTGCCACCAGCAGAACCGATGCCGGGGCAGAAGAGACCCAGTACTTC; CDR3aa: CATSRTDAGAEETQYF
abundance: -; d_gene: -; j_gene: TRBJ2-7; v_gene: TRBV7-8; len: 13; CDR3nt: TGTGCCAGCAGCTCAGGGCCTAACTACGAGCAGTACTTC; CDR3aa: CASSSGPNYEQYF
abundance: -; d_gene: -; j_gene: TRBJ2-1; v_gene: TRBV10-3; len: 13; CDR3nt: TGTGCCGCGGGGCAGGGGCCCTACAATGAGCAGTTCTTC; CDR3aa: CAAGQGPYNEQFF
abundance: -; d_gene: TRBD2; j_gene: TRBJ2-7; v_gene: TRBV7-2; len: 15; CDR3nt: TGTGCCAGCAGCTTAGATGAGCGGGACTCCTACGAGCAGTACTTC; CDR3aa: CASSLDERDSYEQYF
abundance: -; d_gene: -; j_gene: TRBJ2-1; v_gene: TRBV27; len: 12; CDR3nt: TGTGCCAGCAGTGGGTTGGACAATGAGCAGTTCTTC; CDR3aa: CASSGLDNEQFF
abundance: -; d_gene: -; j_gene: TRBJ1-2; v_gene: TRBV7-2; len: 14; CDR3nt: TGTGCCAGCAGCTCCAGACCCCTCCATCCTGGCTACACCTTC; CDR3aa: CASSSRPLHPGYTF
abundance: once; d_gene: TRBD2; j_gene: TRBJ2-2; v_gene: TRBV9; len: 15; CDR3nt: TGTGCCAGCAGCGTAGGGACTAGTAGGGCCGGGGAGCTGTTTTTT; CDR3aa: CASSVGTSRAGELFF
abundance: once; d_gene: -; j_gene: TRBJ2-2; v_gene: TRBV9; len: 15; CDR3nt: TGTGCCAGCAGTGATAGGGTTGTAGGCACCGGGGAGCTGTTTTTT; CDR3aa: CASSDRVVGTGELFF
abundance: -; d_gene: -; j_gene: TRBJ1-4; v_gene: TRBV7-9; len: 12; CDR3nt: TGTGCCAGCGAACGTGACCGCGAAAAACTGTTTTTT; CDR3aa: CASERDREKLFF
abundance: few; d_gene: TRBD2; j_gene: TRBJ2-2; v_gene: TRBV6-4; len: 16; CDR3nt: TGTGCCAGCAGTGACTCGGCGGGAGTGGGCACCGGGGAGCTGTTTTTT; CDR3aa: CASSDSAGVGTGELFF
abundance: -; d_gene: -; j_gene: TRBJ1-2; v_gene: TRBV7-2; len: 12; CDR3nt: TGTGCCAGCGAAACTTTGGTCTATGGCTACACCTTC; CDR3aa: CASETLVYGYTF